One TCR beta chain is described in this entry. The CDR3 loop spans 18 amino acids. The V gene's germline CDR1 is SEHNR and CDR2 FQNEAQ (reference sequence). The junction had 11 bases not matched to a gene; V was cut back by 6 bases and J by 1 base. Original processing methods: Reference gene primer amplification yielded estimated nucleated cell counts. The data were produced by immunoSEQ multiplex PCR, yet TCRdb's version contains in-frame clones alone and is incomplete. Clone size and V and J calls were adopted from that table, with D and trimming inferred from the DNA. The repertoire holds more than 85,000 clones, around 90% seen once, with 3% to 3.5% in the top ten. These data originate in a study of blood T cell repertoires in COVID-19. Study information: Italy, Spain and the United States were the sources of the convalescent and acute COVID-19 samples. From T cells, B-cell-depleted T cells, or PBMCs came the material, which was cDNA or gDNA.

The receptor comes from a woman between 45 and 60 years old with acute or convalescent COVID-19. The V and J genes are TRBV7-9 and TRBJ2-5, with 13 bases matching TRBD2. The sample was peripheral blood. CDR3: CASSIRTSGSPPQETQYF. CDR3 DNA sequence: TGTGCCAGCAGTATACGGACTAGCGGGAGCCCCCCCCAAGAGACCCAGTACTTC.